The entry that follows covers one T cell receptor (beta chain) sequence. Generated by immunoSEQ multiplex PCR, the TCRdb table keeps only in-frame clones and is missing some. This sample has 250,000 to 300,000 clones, with around 90% found just once. There are 15 residues in the CDR3. V was cut by 8 bases and J by 2 bases, with 17 bases left in between. Germline CDR1 MNHEY, CDR2 SVGAGI. This entry comes from a study of blood T cell repertoires in COVID-19. The receptor was derived from a man aged 45-65 years with acute or convalescent COVID-19. The chain employs TRBV6-5 and TRBJ2-3; D possibly corresponds to TRBD1 (6 bases). Sequencing used peripheral blood. The CDR3 coding sequence is TGTGCCAGCTTCCCCATGGGGGCAGTCACAGATACGCAGTATTTT. It codes for CASFPMGAVTDTQYF.